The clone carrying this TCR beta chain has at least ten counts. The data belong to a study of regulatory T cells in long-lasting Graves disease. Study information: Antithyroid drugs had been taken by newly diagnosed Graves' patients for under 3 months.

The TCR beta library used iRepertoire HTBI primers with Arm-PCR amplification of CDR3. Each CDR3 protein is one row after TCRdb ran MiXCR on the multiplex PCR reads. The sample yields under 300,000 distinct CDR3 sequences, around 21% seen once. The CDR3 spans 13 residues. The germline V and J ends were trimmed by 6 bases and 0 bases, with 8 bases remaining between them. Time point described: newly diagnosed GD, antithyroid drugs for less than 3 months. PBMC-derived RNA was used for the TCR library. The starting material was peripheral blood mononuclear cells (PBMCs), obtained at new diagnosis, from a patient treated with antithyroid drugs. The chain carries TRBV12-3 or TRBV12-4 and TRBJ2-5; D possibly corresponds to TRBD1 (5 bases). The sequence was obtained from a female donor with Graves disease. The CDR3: CASSRANQETQYF. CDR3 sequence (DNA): TGTGCCAGCAGCAGGGCCAACCAAGAGACCCAGTACTTC.